This entry lists 23 T cell receptor beta chains sequenced from one sample in a study of early stage breast cancer tumors. The data were produced by immunoSEQ multiplex PCR, yet TCRdb's version contains in-frame clones alone and is incomplete. The table shows around 25,000 clones, with roughly 67% occurring only once. The sample taken for sequencing was breast tumor tissue. Receptor source: a person in their sixties with breast cancer.

This clone was counted only a few times. The rearrangement links TRBV9 to TRBJ2-7; perhaps TRBD2 as D (6 bases). The V end lost 3 bases, the J end lost 4 bases, and 14 bases lay between the germline ends. This CDR3 comprises 14 residues. The germline V gene encodes CDR1 SGDLS and CDR2 YYNGEE. CDR3 coding DNA: TGTGCCAGCAGCGAGGCCAGCGGGTTTTACGAGCAGTACTTC. Its protein is CASSEASGFYEQYF.

A single count supports this clone. The chain couples TRBV25-1 to TRBJ2-7; 12 nucleotides line up with TRBD1. The CDR3 runs to 14 residues. Germline CDR1 reads MGHDK; CDR2 reads SYGVNS. V lost 5 bases, J lost 5 bases, and 4 bases stayed unmatched. The CDR3 loop reads CASSRGQGAHEQYF. As DNA, the CDR3 is TGTGCCAGCAGTAGGGGACAGGGGGCGCACGAGCAGTACTTC.

This clone has a single count. This CDR3 reads CASSQEGALGTEAFF. The CDR3 DNA follows: TGTGCCAGCAGCCAAGAAGGGGCTCTCGGCACTGAAGCTTTCTTT. The J gene is TRBJ1-1, the V gene TRBV14; TRBD1 might be the D (5 bases). CDR1 is SGHDN, CDR2 FVKESK, per germline. CDR3 length: 15 amino acids. Trimming removed 0 bases from V and 4 bases from J, with 12 bases in between.

V usage is TRBV4-3 and J usage is TRBJ1-2, with TRBD1 identical over 7 bases. This CDR3 is built from 13 residues. Germline V gives CDR1 LGHNA, CDR2 YSLEER. After removal of 5 bases from V and 4 bases from J, the junction contained 4 bases not matched to a gene. The CDR3 loop is CASSRTGTYGYTF. The CDR3 bases are TGCGCCAGCAGCAGGACAGGAACCTATGGCTACACCTTC.

The rearrangement links TRBV6-5 to TRBJ2-1; the D is unclear. Between the trimmed V and J ends, which lost 2 bases and 9 bases, there was a span of 5 bases. The CDR3 runs to 11 residues. Per germline, CDR1 MNHEY and CDR2 SVGAGI. The CDR3 sequence: CASSYGTEQFF. The CDR3 region has the DNA TGTGCCAGCAGTTACGGCACTGAGCAGTTCTTC.

This clone was detected a few times. CDR3 in amino acids: CASRTGGPGEQYF. The DNA of the CDR3 is TGTGCCAGCAGGACGGGAGGGCCGGGGGAGCAGTACTTC. V gene TRBV28 combines with J gene TRBJ2-7, with 8 bases that match TRBD2. This CDR3 has 13 amino acids. The germline V gene has CDR1 MDHEN and CDR2 SYDVKM. The V gene end was trimmed by 6 bases and the J gene end by 7 bases; junction bases not matched to a gene: 8.

The V gene is TRBV11-2, the J gene TRBJ2-2, with 13 bases fitting TRBD2. J lost 7 bases, V lost 6 bases, and 5 bases had no gene match. The CDR3 sequence is 15 residues long. CDR1 and CDR2 from the germline V gene are SGHAT and FQNNGV. This chain's CDR3 is CASSSGLAGYGELFF. DNA of the CDR3: TGTGCCAGCAGTTCGGGACTAGCGGGATACGGGGAGCTGTTTTTT.

The chain couples TRBV10-1 to TRBJ1-2; D gene unclear. V was cut by 6 bases and J by 11 bases, with 16 bases left in between. Germline CDR1 and CDR2: WNHNN and SYGVQD (reference sequence). This CDR3 is 12 amino acids long. The CDR3 is CASSSGEGTYTF. The CDR3 DNA is TGCGCCAGCAGCTCCGGAGAGGGAACTTACACCTTC.

This clone was seen a single time. This chain links TRBV5-6 with TRBJ1-1; D gene uncertain. The germline V and J ends were trimmed by 2 bases and 4 bases, with 12 bases remaining between them. CDR3 length: 14 residues. In germline, CDR1 is SGHDT, CDR2 YYEEEE. The CDR3 DNA is TGTGCCAGCAGCTTTCGTCAGGAATTCACTGAAGCTTTCTTT. Its protein is CASSFRQEFTEAFF. Based on the CDR3 plus reference TRBV5-6 and TRBJ1-1, the full variable domain is DAGVTQSPTHLIKTRGQQVTLRCSPKSGHDTVSWYQQALGQGPQFIFQYYEEEERQRGNFPDRFSGHQFPNYSSELNVNALLLGDSALYLCASSFRQEFTEAFFGQGTRLTVV.

The sample holds a few counts of this clone. The genes are TRBV5-6 and TRBJ2-7, with unresolved D. Trimming left V 3 bases short and J 9 bases short, with 19 bases between. Germline CDR1 is SGHDT and CDR2 is YYEEEE. This CDR3 comprises 14 residues. The CDR3 loop reads CASSWSGAASGQYF. CDR3 coding DNA: TGTGCCAGCAGCTGGAGTGGCGCGGCGTCGGGGCAGTACTTC.

The gene calls are TRBV4-3 and TRBJ2-1; D call uncertain. CDR1 LGHNA and CDR2 YSLEER come from the germline V gene. Trimming took off 0 bases at V and 4 bases at J, with 7 bases between the two ends. The CDR3 sequence is 14 residues long. CDR3 coding DNA: TGCGCCAGCAGCCAAGATGGCCAGTACAATGAGCAGTTCTTC. Its protein product is CASSQDGQYNEQFF.

V and J are TRBV2 and TRBJ2-7; D may be TRBD1 (5 bases). Germline CDR1 and CDR2: SNHLY and FYNNEI. The CDR3 covers 13 residues. The ends were cut back, 4 bases at V and 2 bases at J, with 9 bases in the middle. CDR3 region: CASSGQRPYEQYF. Written as DNA, the CDR3 is TGTGCCAGCAGTGGACAGAGGCCCTACGAGCAGTACTTC.

The chain joins TRBV5-4 to TRBJ2-1; D perhaps matches TRBD2 (6 bases). Germline assignment: CDR1 SGHNT and CDR2 YYREEE (reference sequence). This CDR3 contains 15 residues. V gave up 0 bases and J gave up 5 bases, with 12 bases separating them. The DNA for the CDR3 is TGTGCCAGCAGCTTGGGTAGCGGACGTCACAATGAGCAGTTCTTC. The encoded protein is CASSLGSGRHNEQFF.

This chain links TRBV27 with TRBJ1-1, with 7 bases matching TRBD1. CDR1 MNHEY and CDR2 SMNVEV come from the germline V gene (reference sequence). The CDR3 extends over 14 amino acids. V was clipped by 6 bases and J by 1 base; unmatched bases: 5. CDR3 region: CASRWTGQNTEAFF. The CDR3 DNA reads as TGTGCCAGCAGGTGGACAGGCCAGAACACTGAAGCTTTCTTT.

In this sample, this clone turned up once. The rearrangement links TRBV11-3 to TRBJ2-7, with 8 nucleotides matching TRBD1. The CDR3 is made up of 13 amino acids. Trimming took 8 bases from V and 2 from J; bases not matched to a gene: 5. Germline CDR1 is SGHNT and CDR2 is YENEEA. The CDR3 is CASSWTGTYEQYF. CDR3 nucleotide sequence: TGTGCCAGCTCCTGGACAGGGACCTACGAGCAGTACTTC.

This chain's CDR3 is CASSSQVETQYF. The CDR3 bases are TGTGCCAGCAGTAGCCAAGTGGAGACCCAGTACTTC. The rearrangement links TRBV2 to TRBJ2-5; D is unresolved. This CDR3 has 12 residues. Germline lookup yields CDR1 SNHLY and CDR2 FYNNEI. The V gene lost 5 bases and the J gene lost 5 bases, with 9 bases spanning the gap.

The V and J genes are TRBV18 and TRBJ2-7; 8 bases are a match to TRBD1. The germline V gene encodes CDR1 KGHSH and CDR2 LQKENI. The CDR3 length is 14 residues. V gave up 6 bases and J gave up 5 bases; unmatched junction bases: 9. The CDR3 spells CASSSDRVAHEQYF. DNA for the CDR3: TGTGCCAGCTCCTCGGACAGGGTAGCCCACGAGCAGTACTTC.

J is TRBJ1-1 and V is TRBV25-1; weak D call: TRBD1 (5 bases). The germline V gene encodes CDR1 MGHDK and CDR2 SYGVNS. With 5 bases removed from V and 6 bases from J, the gap between germline ends came to 10 bases. The CDR3 is 12 amino acids. The CDR3 coding sequence is TGTGCCAGCAGTAGACAGTCCGCTGAAGCTTTCTTT. Its protein is CASSRQSAEAFF.

The V gene is TRBV7-2, the J gene TRBJ2-7; 7 positions match TRBD2. This CDR3 spans 15 amino acids. Germline CDR1 reads SGHTA; CDR2 reads FQGNSA. The J segment lost 3 bases and the V segment lost 6 bases, leaving 11 bases of the junction unmatched. The CDR3 is CASRRGGSAYYEQYF. Here the CDR3 DNA reads TGTGCCAGCAGGAGAGGCGGGAGCGCCTACTACGAGCAGTACTTC. Full variable domain (outside the CDR3, taken from reference TRBV7-2 and TRBJ2-7): GAGVSQSPSNKVTEKGKDVELRCDPISGHTALYWYRQSLGQGLEFLIYFQGNSAPDKSGLPSDRFSAERTGGSVSTLTIQRTQQEDSAVYLCASRRGGSAYYEQYFGPGTRLTVT.

The sample holds a few counts of this clone. The CDR3, as DNA: TGTGCCAGCAGTCCCCGTACTAGCACAGATACGCAGTATTTT. It yields the protein CASSPRTSTDTQYF. V gene TRBV6-6 combines with J gene TRBJ2-3; D not resolved. The CDR3 sequence is 14 residues long. From germline, CDR1 is MNHNY and CDR2 SVGAGI (reference sequence). Deletions cut 5 bases from V and 0 bases from J, with 9 bases between.

This clone occurred a few times. The gene calls are TRBV5-1 and TRBJ2-2; 9 nucleotides align to TRBD1. Germline V gene sequence: CDR1 SGHRS, CDR2 YFSETQ. After removal of 2 bases from V and 0 bases from J, the junction contained 2 bases not matched to a gene. The CDR3 totals 16 residues. The chain's CDR3 is CASSLQGAANTGELFF. CDR3 sequence (DNA): TGCGCCAGCAGCTTACAGGGGGCAGCGAACACCGGGGAGCTGTTTTTT.

The chain employs TRBV10-3 and TRBJ2-1; 9 bases are a match to TRBD1. Per germline, CDR1 ENHRY and CDR2 SYGVKD. This CDR3 is 14 amino acids long. The trim removed 8 bases at V and 1 base at J, leaving 3 bases unmatched. The CDR3 loop reads CAISTGGSYNEQFF. CDR3 bases: TGTGCCATCTCGACAGGGGGATCCTACAATGAGCAGTTCTTC.

J is TRBJ1-1 and V is TRBV27; 7 bases align to TRBD1. The CDR3 runs 15 residues. V shed 6 bases and J 8 bases; nucleotides not matched to a gene: 15. Germline loops: CDR1 MNHEY, CDR2 SMNVEV (reference sequence). CDR3 nucleotide sequence: TGTGCCAGCAGCTTACCGGGACAGAGAACGAAGGAAGCTTTCTTT. Protein: CASSLPGQRTKEAFF.